This paragraph reports one T cell receptor beta chain. This specimen belongs to a study of human T cells and chemical hapten exposure. TCRdb re-called the RACE reads with MiXCR, one entry per CDR3 protein. The sample consists of tens of thousands of distinct CDR3 sequences, about 9.3% of them appearing once. The time point is: patch test 1, 2 weeks after DPC sensitization. The treatment is: therapeutic diphenylcyclopropenone sensitization with weekly scalp DPC. This CDR3 is 14 amino acids long. Per germline, CDR1 SQVTM and CDR2 ANQGSEA. Between the trimmed V and J ends, which lost 5 bases and 3 bases, there was a span of 13 bases.

This receptor was identified in a woman aged 45-59 years with alopecia areata. Some clones in this sample may be carry-over from other donors' samples. The chain couples TRBV29-1 to TRBJ2-2; D not certain. This material consisted of whole blood, taken in connection with sensitization to the hapten diphenylcyclopropenone (DPC). The CDR3 coding sequence is TGCAGCGTTCCGGATACTTTAGACACCGGGGAGCTGTTTTTT. This sequence encodes CSVPDTLDTGELFF.